These 17 T cell receptor beta chains were all obtained from the same sample, sequenced in a study of blood T cells in healthy people across ages. A second roughly 6 to 12 cycle PCR used barcoded and J-beta primers. MiXCR was run by TCRdb on the 5' RACE reads, yielding one entry per CDR3 protein. The table has 850,000 to 950,000 distinct CDR3 sequences, roughly 26% seen once. The sample comprised blood. The origin of the receptors is a woman of 80 years or more in good health.

Worth noting for this clonotype: The junction differs from germline at one of its ends, possibly a read error. This rearrangement joins TRBV12-3 or TRBV12-4 to TRBJ2-5; D not resolved. The CDR3 extends over 14 amino acids. CDR3 sequence: CAGRSDLTQETQYF. For the CDR3, the DNA is TGTGCCGGCAGGTCAGACTTAACCCAAGAGACCCAGTACTTC.

Comment on this clonotype: This may come from a read error, since a much larger clone is one base off. The V gene is TRBV15, the J gene TRBJ1-2; perhaps TRBD1 as D (5 bases). The germline V gene encodes CDR1 LNHNV and CDR2 YYDKDF (reference sequence). The CDR3 extends over 14 amino acids. The V end lost 2 bases, the J end lost 7 bases, and 14 bases lay between the germline ends. In nucleotides, the CDR3 is TGTGCCACCAGCAGACCGGACGGGGGGGGTGGCTACACCTTC. Translation: CATSRPDGGGGYTF. Full variable domain (rest looked up from reference TRBV15 and TRBJ1-2): DAMVIQNPRYQVTQFGKPVTLSCSQTLNHNVMYWYQQKSSQAPKLLFHYYDKDFNNEADTPDNFQSRRPNTSFCFLDIRSPGLGDTAMYLCATSRPDGGGGYTFGSGTRLTVV.

The genes are TRBV30 and TRBJ1-1, with D possibly being TRBD1 (5 bases). Trimming removed 3 bases from V and 4 bases from J, with 15 bases in between. Germline V lookup: CDR1 GTSNPN, CDR2 SVGIG (reference sequence). The CDR3 consists of 14 residues. CDR3 sequence reads: CAWRRGHLTTEAFF. The CDR3 DNA reads TGTGCCTGGAGAAGGGGCCACCTGACCACTGAAGCTTTCTTT.

This clonotype was found many times. The chain has TRBV20-1 and TRBJ1-2; D is possibly TRBD1 (6 bases). This CDR3 is built from 14 residues. Trimming left V 5 bases short and J 2 bases short, with 15 bases between. Germline CDR1 and CDR2: DFQATT and SNEGSKA (reference sequence). The CDR3 loop is CSAAPQGLNYGYTF. The DNA for the CDR3 is TGCAGTGCTGCCCCTCAGGGGCTGAACTATGGCTACACCTTC.

Comment on this clonotype: It may be a read error: a sequence one base away is much more abundant. The V gene is TRBV12-3 or TRBV12-4, the J gene TRBJ2-6, with no clear D. CDR3 length: 16 amino acids. V was clipped by 2 bases and J by 2 bases, with 10 bases between them. Written as DNA, the CDR3 is TGTGCCAGCAGTTTATTGCGACTCCCTGGGGCCAACGTCCTGACTTTC. Translation gives CASSLLRLPGANVLTF.

This clonotype appeared many times. This chain uses TRBV29-1 with TRBJ1-2; TRBD1 might be the D (5 bases). The germline V gene has CDR1 SQVTM and CDR2 ANQGSEA. This CDR3 spans 11 amino acids. Trimming took 3 bases from V and 7 from J, leaving 9 bases between them. CDR3 bases: TGCAGCGTTGACTCGAGGGGTGGCTACACCTTC. It specifies CSVDSRGGYTF.

This clonotype was seen more than once but under ten times. The rearrangement joins TRBV2 to TRBJ1-4, with a possible D match to TRBD1 (6 bases). The germline V and J ends were trimmed by 2 bases and 7 bases, with 14 bases remaining between them. Germline CDR1 is SNHLY and CDR2 is FYNNEI. This CDR3 comprises 15 residues. The CDR3 nucleotides are TGTGCCAGCAGTGAACAGGGACAATACGGTGAAAAACTGTTTTTT. It yields the protein CASSEQGQYGEKLFF. The full variable domain, rest sourced from reference TRBV2 and TRBJ1-4, is EPEVTQTPSHQVTQMGQEVILRCVPISNHLYFYWYRQILGQKVEFLVSFYNNEISEKSEIFDDQFSVERPDGSNFTLKIRSTKLEDSAMYFCASSEQGQYGEKLFFGSGTQLSVL.

The sample holds a few counts of this clonotype. V and J are TRBV30 and TRBJ2-1; a weak D match, TRBD2 (5 bases). Germline CDR1 is GTSNPN and CDR2 is SVGIG (reference sequence). V lost 4 bases, J lost 3 bases, and 7 bases lay in between. The length of the CDR3 is 12 residues. The CDR3 nucleotides read TGTGCCTGGAACGAGGGCTACAATGAGCAGTTCTTC. The encoded protein is CAWNEGYNEQFF. The whole variable domain, remainder taken from reference TRBV30 and TRBJ2-1, is SQTIHQWPATLVQPVGSPLSLECTVEGTSNPNLYWYRQAAGRGLQLLFYSVGIGQISSEVPQNLSASRPQDRQFILSSKKLLLSDSGFYLCAWNEGYNEQFFGPGTRLTVL.

This chain uses TRBV20-1 with TRBJ2-7; D unresolved. Trimming removed 3 bases from V and 5 bases from J, with 8 bases in between. The CDR3 sequence is 11 residues long. Looked up from germline, CDR1 is DFQATT and CDR2 is SNEGSKA (reference sequence). Written as DNA, the CDR3 is TGCAGTGCTAGCCTGACGGACGAGCAGTACTTC. This sequence encodes CSASLTDEQYF.

This clonotype was recorded many times. The rearrangement uses TRBV5-1 and TRBJ1-6; D remains unclear. V lost 0 bases and J lost 6, with 7 bases in between. In germline, CDR1 is SGHRS, CDR2 YFSETQ. There are 14 residues in the CDR3. The CDR3 region is CASSLGQLNSPLHF. As DNA, the CDR3 is TGCGCCAGCAGCTTGGGTCAGCTTAATTCACCCCTCCACTTT.

This clonotype was detected only a few times. V gene TRBV4-1 combines with J gene TRBJ2-5; 7 nucleotides align to TRBD2. The CDR3 has 15 amino acids. Germline-derived CDR1 and CDR2 are MGHRA and YSYEKL. J was trimmed by 2 bases and V by 1 base; bases with no gene match: 4. The CDR3 DNA sequence: TGCGCCAGCAGCCAAGTTTCAGCGGGGCAAGAGACCCAGTACTTC. Translating gives CASSQVSAGQETQYF.

The table lists this clonotype with many counts. This rearrangement joins TRBV29-1 to TRBJ2-7; D assignment may be TRBD1 or TRBD2 (5 bases each). Trimming cost V 4 bases and J 7 bases, with 20 bases left between them. Germline CDR1 is SQVTM and CDR2 is ANQGSEA. The CDR3 spans 14 residues. The CDR3 here is CSVVPPGRLREQYF. The DNA of the CDR3 is TGCAGCGTTGTACCCCCGGGACGGCTGAGAGAGCAGTACTTC.

The chain has TRBV5-8 and TRBJ2-3; 14 bases map to TRBD2. V dropped 0 bases and J dropped 12; count of bases not matched to a gene: 3. CDR3 length: 14 amino acids. Germline V gene sequence: CDR1 SGHTS, CDR2 YDEGEE. The DNA for the CDR3 is TGTGCCAGCAGCTTGGGACTAGCGGGAGGGCTCCAGTATTTT. It is translated as CASSLGLAGGLQYF. The complete variable domain, with remaining parts taken from reference TRBV5-8 and TRBJ2-3, reads EAGVTQSPTHLIKTRGQQATLRCSPISGHTSVYWYQQALGLGLQFLLWYDEGEERNRGNFPPRFSGRQFPNYSSELNVNALELEDSALYLCASSLGLAGGLQYFGPGTRLTVL.

This clonotype was counted at least ten times. The chain carries TRBV28 and TRBJ2-7; D might be TRBD1 (5 bases). Germline-derived CDR1 and CDR2 are MDHEN and SYDVKM. The V end was cut by 4 bases, the J end by 2 bases, with 12 bases between. The CDR3 is 14 residues long. Here the CDR3 DNA reads TGTGCCAGCAGTTCTAACAGGCGCACCTACGAGCAGTACTTC. It yields the protein CASSSNRRTYEQYF.

This clonotype has a count of ten or more. This chain connects TRBV29-1 to TRBJ1-1; possible D gene TRBD1, 5 bases. From germline, CDR1 is SQVTM and CDR2 ANQGSEA. The ends were cut back, 4 bases at V and 5 bases at J, with 17 bases in the middle. The CDR3 has 14 amino acids. The CDR3 nucleotides read TGCAGCGTTGTAGGAGGGCAGGGCGAGACTGAAGCTTTCTTT. This translates into CSVVGGQGETEAFF.

The J gene is TRBJ2-3, the V gene TRBV6-2 or TRBV6-3; possible D gene TRBD2, 6 bases. Trimming cost V 7 bases and J 0 bases, with 26 bases left between them. The length of the CDR3 is 19 residues. Germline CDR1 MNHEY, CDR2 SVGEGT. CDR3 coding DNA: TGTGCCAGCATTCTCGGGGGACGTGGGGCGTTGTGGAGCACAGATACGCAGTATTTT. It is translated as CASILGGRGALWSTDTQYF.

This clonotype was picked up many times. The genes are TRBV5-6 and TRBJ2-1, with 12 bases lining up with TRBD2. The V and J ends lost 3 bases and 4 bases, in that order; junction bases with no gene match: 14. CDR1 is SGHDT and CDR2 is YYEEEE in the germline V gene. The CDR3 spans 19 residues. DNA for the CDR3: TGTGCCAGCAGCTGGGTTGTTCCCCGACTAGCGGGGGATTACAATGAGCAGTTCTTC. Translating it yields CASSWVVPRLAGDYNEQFF.